This T cell receptor (beta chain) was recovered during a study of neurological immune-mediated disorders. The CDR3 spans 14 residues. V was shortened by 1 base and J by 0 bases, with 7 bases between the two germline ends. Germline-derived CDR1 and CDR2 are SGHRS and YFSETQ. Study-wide findings and caveats: A possible signature appeared as one related-CDR3 cluster, in which phylogenetic grouping placed the repertoires of 18 of 34 multiple sclerosis patients. Across subjects, no CDR3 amino acid sequence appeared in expanded clones of more than one subject, a finding that suggested private repertoires in all groups. There was no clinical or MRI feature that was associated with the multiple sclerosis repertoire cluster.

This clonotype was seen at least ten times. Its antigen is not identified. The making of cDNA relied on 5'RACE with 10-nucleotide random UMIs. TCRdb redid the calling of the 5' RACE reads with MiXCR, one entry per CDR3 protein. The sample records 100,000 to 150,000 distinct CDR3 sequences, roughly 3.2% being singletons. The receptor comes from a woman in her 30s with multiple sclerosis. What was sequenced was PBMCs. The chain links TRBV5-1 to TRBJ1-1; no clear D. CDR3 protein: CASSLIAMNTEAFF. The CDR3 region has the DNA TGCGCCAGCAGCTTGATTGCGATGAACACTGAAGCTTTCTTT.